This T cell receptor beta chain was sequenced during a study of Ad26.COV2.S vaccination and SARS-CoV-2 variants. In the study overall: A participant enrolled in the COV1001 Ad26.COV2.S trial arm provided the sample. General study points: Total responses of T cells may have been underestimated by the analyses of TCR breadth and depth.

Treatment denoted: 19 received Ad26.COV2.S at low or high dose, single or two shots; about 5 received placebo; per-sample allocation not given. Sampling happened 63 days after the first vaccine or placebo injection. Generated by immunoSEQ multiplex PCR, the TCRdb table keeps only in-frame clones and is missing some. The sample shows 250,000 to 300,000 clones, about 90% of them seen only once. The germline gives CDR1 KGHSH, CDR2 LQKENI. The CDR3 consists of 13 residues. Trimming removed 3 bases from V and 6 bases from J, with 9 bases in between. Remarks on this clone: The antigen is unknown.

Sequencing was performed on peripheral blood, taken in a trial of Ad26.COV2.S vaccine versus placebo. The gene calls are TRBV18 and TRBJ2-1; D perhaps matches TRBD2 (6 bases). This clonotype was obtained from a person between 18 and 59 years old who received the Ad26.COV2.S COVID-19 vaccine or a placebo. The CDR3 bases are TGTGCCAGCTCACCGGAGACTAGCAATGAGCAGTTCTTC. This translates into CASSPETSNEQFF.